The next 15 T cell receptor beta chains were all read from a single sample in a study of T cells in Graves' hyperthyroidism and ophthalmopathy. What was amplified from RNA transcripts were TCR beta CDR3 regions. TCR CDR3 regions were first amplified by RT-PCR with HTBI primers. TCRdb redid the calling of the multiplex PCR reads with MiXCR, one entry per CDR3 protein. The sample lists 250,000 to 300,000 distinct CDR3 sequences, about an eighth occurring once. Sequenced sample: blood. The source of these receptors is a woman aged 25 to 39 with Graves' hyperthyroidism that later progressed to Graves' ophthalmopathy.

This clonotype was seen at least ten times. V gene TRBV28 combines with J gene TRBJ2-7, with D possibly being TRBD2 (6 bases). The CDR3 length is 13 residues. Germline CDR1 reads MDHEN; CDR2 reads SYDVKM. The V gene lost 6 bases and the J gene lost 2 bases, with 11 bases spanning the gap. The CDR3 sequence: CASSGREAYEQYF. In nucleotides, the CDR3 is TGTGCCAGCAGCGGGAGAGAGGCCTACGAGCAGTACTTC.

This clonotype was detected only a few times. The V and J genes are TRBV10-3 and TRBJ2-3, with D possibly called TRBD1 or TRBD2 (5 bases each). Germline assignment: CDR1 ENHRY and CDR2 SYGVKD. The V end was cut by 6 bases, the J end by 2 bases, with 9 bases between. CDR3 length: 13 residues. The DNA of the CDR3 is TGTGCCATCAGGGGGGAAAACACAGATACGCAGTATTTT. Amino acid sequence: CAIRGENTDTQYF.

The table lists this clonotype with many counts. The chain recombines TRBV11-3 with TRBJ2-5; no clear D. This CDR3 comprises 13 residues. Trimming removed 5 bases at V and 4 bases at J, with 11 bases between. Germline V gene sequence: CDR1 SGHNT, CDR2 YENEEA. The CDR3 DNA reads TGTGCCAGCAGCCCCCCGGGCCGAGAGACCCAGTACTTC. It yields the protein CASSPPGRETQYF.

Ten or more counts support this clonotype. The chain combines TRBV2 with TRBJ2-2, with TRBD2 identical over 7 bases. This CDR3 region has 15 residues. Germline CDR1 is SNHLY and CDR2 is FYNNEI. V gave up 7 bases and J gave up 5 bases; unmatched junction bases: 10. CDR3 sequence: CASIPGLGGTGELFF. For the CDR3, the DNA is TGTGCCAGCATTCCCGGACTGGGGGGGACCGGGGAGCTGTTTTTT.

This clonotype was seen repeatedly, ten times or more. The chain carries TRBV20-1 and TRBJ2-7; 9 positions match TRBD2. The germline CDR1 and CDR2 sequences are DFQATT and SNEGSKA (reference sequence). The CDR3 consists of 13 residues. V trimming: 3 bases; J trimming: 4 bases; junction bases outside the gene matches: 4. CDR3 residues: CSASSSGIYEQYF. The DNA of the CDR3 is TGCAGTGCTAGTTCTAGCGGGATATACGAGCAGTACTTC.

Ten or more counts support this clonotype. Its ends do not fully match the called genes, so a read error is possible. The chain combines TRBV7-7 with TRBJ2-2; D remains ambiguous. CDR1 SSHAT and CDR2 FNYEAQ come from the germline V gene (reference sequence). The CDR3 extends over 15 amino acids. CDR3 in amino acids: CASSPAPGNTGELFF. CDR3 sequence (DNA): TGTGCTAGCAGCCCAGCTCCAGGGAACACCGGGGAGCTGTTTTTT. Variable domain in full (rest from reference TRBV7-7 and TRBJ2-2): GAGVSQSPRYKVTKRGQDVTLRCDPISSHATLYWYQQALGQGPEFLTYFNYEAQPDKSGLPSDRFSAERPEGSISTLTIQRTEQRDSAMYRCASSPAPGNTGELFFGEGSRLTVL.

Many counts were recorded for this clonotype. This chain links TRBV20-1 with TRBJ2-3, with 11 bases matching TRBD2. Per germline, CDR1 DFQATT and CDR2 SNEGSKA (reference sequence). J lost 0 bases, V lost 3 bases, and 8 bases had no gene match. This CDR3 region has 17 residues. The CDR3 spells CSASPLAGGLSTDTQYF. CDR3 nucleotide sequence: TGCAGTGCTAGTCCGCTAGCGGGAGGATTAAGCACAGATACGCAGTATTTT.

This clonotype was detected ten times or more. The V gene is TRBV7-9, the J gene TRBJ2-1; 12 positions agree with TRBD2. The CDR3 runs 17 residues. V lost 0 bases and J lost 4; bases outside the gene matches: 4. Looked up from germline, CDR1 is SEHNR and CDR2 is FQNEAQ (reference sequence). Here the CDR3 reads CASSLALGLAGYNEQFF. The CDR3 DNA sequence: TGTGCCAGCAGCTTAGCGCTAGGACTAGCGGGATACAATGAGCAGTTCTTC. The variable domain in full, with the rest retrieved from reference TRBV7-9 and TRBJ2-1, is DTGVSQNPRHKITKRGQNVTFRCDPISEHNRLYWYRQTLGQGPEFLTYFQNEAQLEKSRLLSDRFSAERPKGSFSTLEIQRTEQGDSAMYLCASSLALGLAGYNEQFFGPGTRLTVL.

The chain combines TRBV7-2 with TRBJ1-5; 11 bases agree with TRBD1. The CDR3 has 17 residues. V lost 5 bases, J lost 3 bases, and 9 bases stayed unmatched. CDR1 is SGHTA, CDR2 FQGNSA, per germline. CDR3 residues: CASSPEGTGGNNQPQHF. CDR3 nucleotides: TGTGCCAGCAGCCCCGAGGGGACAGGGGGAAACAATCAGCCCCAGCATTTT. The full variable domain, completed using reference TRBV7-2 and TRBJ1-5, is GAGVSQSPSNKVTEKGKDVELRCDPISGHTALYWYRQSLGQGLEFLIYFQGNSAPDKSGLPSDRFSAERTGGSVSTLTIQRTQQEDSAVYLCASSPEGTGGNNQPQHFGDGTRLSIL.

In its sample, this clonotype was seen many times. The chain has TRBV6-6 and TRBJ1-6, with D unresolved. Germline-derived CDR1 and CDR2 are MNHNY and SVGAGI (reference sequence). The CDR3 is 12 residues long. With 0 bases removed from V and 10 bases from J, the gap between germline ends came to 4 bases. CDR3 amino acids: CASSYSNSPLHF. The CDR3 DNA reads TGTGCCAGCAGTTACTCGAACTCACCCCTCCACTTT.

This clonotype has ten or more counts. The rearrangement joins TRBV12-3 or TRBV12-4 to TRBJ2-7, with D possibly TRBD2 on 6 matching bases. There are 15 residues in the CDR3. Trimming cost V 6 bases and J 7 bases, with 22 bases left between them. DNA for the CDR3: TGTGCCAGCAGCCCGACTGTAGGAGGGCCGGGTGAGCAGTACTTC. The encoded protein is CASSPTVGGPGEQYF.

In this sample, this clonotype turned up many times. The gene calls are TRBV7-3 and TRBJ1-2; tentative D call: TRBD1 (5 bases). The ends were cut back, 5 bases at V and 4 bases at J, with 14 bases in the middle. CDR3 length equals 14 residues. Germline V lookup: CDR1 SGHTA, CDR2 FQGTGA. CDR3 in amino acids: CASSPGAASYGYTF. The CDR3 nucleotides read TGTGCCAGCAGCCCCGGGGCAGCCAGCTATGGCTACACCTTC.

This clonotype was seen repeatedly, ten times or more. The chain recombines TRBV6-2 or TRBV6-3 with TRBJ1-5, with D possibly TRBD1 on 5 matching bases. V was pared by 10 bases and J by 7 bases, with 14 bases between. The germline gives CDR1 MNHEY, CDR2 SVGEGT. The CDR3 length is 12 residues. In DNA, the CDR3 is TGTGCCACATGGGACCGCACGCAGCCCCAGCATTTT. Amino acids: CATWDRTQPQHF.

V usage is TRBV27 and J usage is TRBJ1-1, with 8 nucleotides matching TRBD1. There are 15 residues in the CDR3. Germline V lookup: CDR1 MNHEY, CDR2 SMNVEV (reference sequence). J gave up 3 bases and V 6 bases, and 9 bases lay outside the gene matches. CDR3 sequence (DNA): TGTGCCAGCAGCCTTCAGACAGGGGCGTACACTGAAGCTTTCTTT. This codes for CASSLQTGAYTEAFF.

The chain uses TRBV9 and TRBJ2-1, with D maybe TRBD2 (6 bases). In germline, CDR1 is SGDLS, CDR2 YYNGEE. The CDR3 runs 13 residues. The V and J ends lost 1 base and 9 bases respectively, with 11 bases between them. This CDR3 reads CASSVIEGLEQFF. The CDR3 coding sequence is TGTGCCAGCAGCGTAATAGAGGGACTTGAGCAGTTCTTC.